The 14 T cell receptor beta chains listed next were all sequenced from one sample in a study of patients and donors after allogeneic stem cell transplantation. TCRdb redid the calling of the RT-PCR reads with MiXCR, one entry per CDR3 protein. The sample includes hundreds of thousands of distinct CDR3 sequences, 16% seen only once; the top ten take 6.5% to 7.5%. The specimen sequenced was blood, either unsorted or a sorted T cell fraction (not recorded which). All receptors derive from a human donor who was either an allogeneic HSCT recipient or a stem cell or donor lymphocyte infusion donor (not recorded which). It is not recorded whose cells these are; they may come from a transplant donor.

There are many counts of this clonotype. The rearrangement uses TRBV5-1 and TRBJ2-1; tentatively, D is TRBD2 (5 bases). Trimming took off 3 bases at V and 0 bases at J, with 13 bases between the two ends. The V gene's germline CDR1 is SGHRS and CDR2 YFSETQ. The CDR3 covers 16 residues. In DNA form, the CDR3 reads TGCGCCAGCAGCTATAAAAGCGGAGACTCCTACAATGAGCAGTTCTTC. As protein: CASSYKSGDSYNEQFF.

In this sample, this clonotype turned up a few times. The chain joins TRBV20-1 to TRBJ1-1, with 10 bases identical to TRBD1. In germline, CDR1 is DFQATT, CDR2 SNEGSKA (reference sequence). The CDR3 contains 13 residues. The V and J ends lost 1 base and 8 bases, in that order; junction bases with no gene match: 4. This CDR3 is CSARGGQGFEAFF. CDR3 coding DNA: TGCAGTGCTAGAGGGGGACAGGGGTTCGAAGCTTTCTTT.

Turning to this clonotype: Germline is not matched at one junction end, which may reflect a read error. The chain employs TRBV7-7 and TRBJ2-2; D uncertain. CDR1 SSHAT and CDR2 FNYEAQ come from the germline V gene (reference sequence). The CDR3 loop spans 13 amino acids. CDR3 region: CASSPQPYGELFF. The CDR3 coding sequence is TGTGCTAGCAGTCCACAGCCATACGGGGAGCTGTTTTTT.

This clonotype was observed a few times. V is TRBV27 and J is TRBJ2-1; 7 positions agree with TRBD1. V lost 5 bases to trimming and J lost 5 bases; unmatched junction nucleotides: 3. Germline V gene data show CDR1 as MNHEY and CDR2 as SMNVEV (reference sequence). The CDR3 consists of 13 residues. The CDR3 loop is CASSLGTDNEQFF. As DNA, the CDR3 is TGTGCCAGCAGTCTCGGGACAGACAATGAGCAGTTCTTC.

The chain carries TRBV2 and TRBJ1-6; D is ambiguous. V gave up 4 bases and J gave up 9 bases, with 13 bases separating them. The CDR3 extends over 14 amino acids. Germline V CDR1 and CDR2: SNHLY, FYNNEI. The CDR3 DNA is TGTGCCAGCAGTGTCCTTCAGGAGGGTTCACCCCTCCACTTT. Translating gives CASSVLQEGSPLHF.

The rearrangement joins TRBV12-3 or TRBV12-4 to TRBJ2-2, with 11 bases lining up with TRBD1. V gave up 8 bases and J gave up 0 bases; unmatched junction bases: 8. The CDR3 covers 17 residues. The CDR3 spells CASGEDRGPANTGELFF. Written as DNA, the CDR3 is TGTGCCAGCGGGGAGGACAGGGGGCCGGCGAACACCGGGGAGCTGTTTTTT.

This clonotype was counted a few times. The chain carries TRBV5-4 and TRBJ2-1; a possible D gene is TRBD2 (6 bases). Trimming stripped 4 bases from V and 6 bases from J, with 11 bases between. CDR1 is SGHNT and CDR2 is YYREEE in the germline V gene (reference sequence). The CDR3 has 13 residues. The CDR3 here is CASSTRDSNEQFF. The CDR3 DNA reads TGTGCCAGCAGCACCCGGGACTCCAATGAGCAGTTCTTC.

This clonotype was seen ten or more times. The J gene is TRBJ2-7, the V gene TRBV3-1; the D is unclear. The CDR3 extends over 11 amino acids. The V and J ends lost 0 bases and 4 bases respectively, with 1 base between them. The V gene's germline CDR1 is LGHDT and CDR2 YNNKEL (reference sequence). The CDR3 coding sequence is TGTGCCAGCAGCCAAGAGTACGAGCAGTACTTC. Translation gives CASSQEYEQYF.

A few counts support this clonotype. This sequence joins TRBV6-5 and TRBJ1-1; TRBD1 might be the D (6 bases). V was shortened by 0 bases and J by 4 bases, with 9 bases between the two germline ends. The CDR3 is made up of 14 amino acids. CDR1 is MNHEY and CDR2 is SVGAGI in the germline V gene. The CDR3: CASSYSGGVTEAFF. The CDR3, as DNA: TGTGCCAGCAGTTACTCGGGGGGCGTCACTGAAGCTTTCTTT.

The V call is TRBV10-3, the J call TRBJ2-3, with D maybe TRBD1 (5 bases). This CDR3 region has 16 residues. Trimming removed 10 bases from V and 7 bases from J, with 27 bases in between. CDR1 and CDR2 (germline): ENHRY, SYGVKD. CDR3 in amino acids: CATTDTLAFRLYTQYF. CDR3 nucleotides: TGTGCCACGACAGACACCCTCGCCTTCAGACTGTATACGCAGTATTTT.

The chain links TRBV2 to TRBJ1-1; tentative D call: TRBD1 (6 bases). The V end lost 4 bases, the J end lost 9 bases, and 12 bases lay between the germline ends. The CDR3 is 12 amino acids. The germline CDR1 and CDR2 sequences are SNHLY and FYNNEI. The CDR3 region is CASSAGGEKAFF. The CDR3 nucleotides are TGTGCCAGCAGTGCGGGGGGCGAGAAAGCTTTCTTT.

This clonotype was recorded a few times. V is TRBV29-1 and J is TRBJ2-3; maybe TRBD2 (5 bases). The CDR3 consists of 14 residues. The V and J ends lost 4 bases and 4 bases respectively, with 15 bases between them. Germline V gene lookup returns CDR1 SQVTM and CDR2 ANQGSEA. The CDR3 DNA is TGCAGCGTTGTCGGGGAATATGGGGCAGATACGCAGTATTTT. Protein sequence: CSVVGEYGADTQYF.

This clonotype was counted between two and nine times. The V call is TRBV19, the J call TRBJ2-7; D tentatively reads TRBD1 or TRBD2 (5 bases each). The CDR3 covers 15 residues. Looked up from germline, CDR1 is LNHDA and CDR2 is SQIVND (reference sequence). Trimming shortened V by 5 bases and J by 1 base, and 15 bases separated the two germline ends. This chain's CDR3 is CASSPGPRASYEQYF. In nucleotides, the CDR3 is TGTGCCAGTAGTCCGGGACCTAGGGCGTCCTACGAGCAGTACTTC.

This clonotype showed up many times. The chain carries TRBV20-1 and TRBJ2-7, with D possibly TRBD2 on 5 matching bases. The germline CDR1 and CDR2 sequences are DFQATT and SNEGSKA (reference sequence). This CDR3 has 16 residues. Trimming pared 5 bases from V and 2 bases from J, leaving 22 bases between. The chain's CDR3 is CSAATFVSDSPYEQYF. In nucleotides, the CDR3 is TGCAGTGCTGCGACGTTTGTCTCGGACTCCCCCTACGAGCAGTACTTC.